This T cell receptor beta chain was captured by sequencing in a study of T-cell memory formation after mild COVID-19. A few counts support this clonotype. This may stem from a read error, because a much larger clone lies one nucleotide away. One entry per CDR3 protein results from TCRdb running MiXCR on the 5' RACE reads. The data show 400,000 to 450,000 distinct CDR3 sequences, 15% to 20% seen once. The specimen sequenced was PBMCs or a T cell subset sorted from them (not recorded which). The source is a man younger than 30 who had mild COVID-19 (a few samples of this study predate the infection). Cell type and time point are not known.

CDR3 in amino acids: CSASPGNTEAFF. CDR3 DNA sequence: TGCAGTGCTAGTCCGGGGAACACTGAAGCTTTCTTT. V usage is TRBV20-1 and J usage is TRBJ1-1; D is unclear. Germline CDR1 and CDR2: DFQATT and SNEGSKA (reference sequence). The CDR3 consists of 12 residues. V shed 3 bases and J shed 1 base, with 6 bases lying between them.